Listed here is a single TCR beta chain. Sorting used thawed, overnight-rested PBMC stained with anti-CD3, a viability dye and GMM-loaded CD1B tetramer. The CD1B tetramers carried C32 glucose monomycolate purified from Rhodococcus equi. This record belongs to a study of T cells in tuberculosis. Study summary: CD1B tetramers identified T cells specific for mycobacterial lipid GMM.

Libraries were prepared by immunoSEQ multiplex PCR; TCRdb keeps only in-frame clonotypes and omits some of them. The sample comprises tens of thousands of clones, approximately 91% of which are singletons, and approximately 2% rests with the top ten. Study-level points and caveats: Low-affinity CD1B-GMM tetramer-binding T cells may have been missed.

V lost 10 bases and J lost 6; bases outside the gene matches: 16. The CDR3 runs to 15 residues. CDR1 MNHEY and CDR2 SVGAGI come from the germline V gene. V is TRBV6-5 and J is TRBJ2-7, with 9 bases matching TRBD2. The sequence came from an adult woman with latent tuberculosis. The sample consisted of CD1b-GMM tetramer-negative cells sorted from PBMCs. CDR3 in DNA: TGTGCCACCCACTCCGGGACTAGCTTCTCCCGCGAGCAGTACTTC. Translation: CATHSGTSFSREQYF.